Ten or more counts support the clone carrying this TCR beta chain. What it recognizes is unknown. TCRdb passed the 5' RACE reads through MiXCR, listing each CDR3 protein once. The sample comprises roughly 100,000 distinct CDR3 sequences, around 3.4% of which are singletons, and about 6% rests with the top ten. This entry belongs to a study of neurological immune-mediated disorders. Study-wide findings and caveats: None of the features examined (clinical or MRI) was associated with the multiple sclerosis repertoire cluster.

Germline V gene data show CDR1 as LGHNA and CDR2 as YSLEER. V was cut by 0 bases and J by 5 bases, with 5 bases left in between. The CDR3 covers 13 residues. The chain carries TRBV4-3 and TRBJ1-3; D is ambiguous. The clonotype originates from a woman aged 18 to 35 with multiple sclerosis. Sample: PBMCs. DNA of the CDR3: TGCGCCAGCAGCCAAGAGAGGAGAAACACCATATATTTT. This translates into CASSQERRNTIYF.